Listed below are T cell receptor beta chains from one sample, sequenced in a study of T-cell reconstitution after alpha-beta-depleted transplantation in children. Each CDR3 protein is one row after TCRdb ran MiXCR on the PCR reads. The table includes around 450,000 distinct CDR3 sequences, roughly 15% detected once. This specimen was PBMCs, mostly from graft donor cells, taken 360 days after TCRalphabeta/CD19-depleted stem cell transplant. The receptors derive from a boy in the first two years of life who had a stem cell transplant for Wiskott-Aldrich syndrome, so the T cells may come from the graft donor. CDR3s include the opening cysteine and the closing phenylalanine or tryptophan. The D gene is left open where the match is weak. A row's size may be missing; if present it is once, few, many or a size class.

.,TRBV5-5,TRBJ2-7,few,11,CASSAGTEQYF,TGTGCCAGCAGCGCAGGGACCGAGCAGTACTTC
TRBD2,TRBV12-3/TRBV12-4,TRBJ2-5,.,15,CASTRGLADQETQYF,TGTGCCAGCACCCGGGGACTAGCGGACCAAGAGACCCAGTACTTC
.,TRBV10-2,TRBJ2-5,.,11,CASGSLETQYF,TGCGCCAGCGGGAGTTTAGAGACCCAGTACTTC
TRBD1,TRBV15,TRBJ1-5,.,14,CATSRGQGEQPQHF,TGTGCCACCAGCAGAGGACAGGGCGAGCAGCCCCAGCATTTT
TRBD2,TRBV5-1,TRBJ2-7,.,16,CASSRPSSGSDYEQYF,TGCGCCAGCAGCCGACCCTCTAGCGGGAGTGACTACGAGCAGTACTTC
.,TRBV5-1,TRBJ2-5,many,13,CASSLASQETQYF,TGCGCCAGCAGCTTGGCCAGTCAAGAGACCCAGTACTTC
.,TRBV7-8,TRBJ2-6,.,14,CASSSFAGANVLTF,TGTGCCAGCAGCTCTTTTGCTGGGGCCAACGTCCTGACTTTC
TRBD1,TRBV9,TRBJ2-2,few,17,CASSVGSGRGLVGELFF,TGTGCCAGCAGCGTAGGATCGGGCAGGGGGCTAGTCGGGGAGCTGTTTTTT
TRBD2,TRBV6-1,TRBJ2-3,.,18,CASSEKGRTSGRGHTQYF,TGTGCCAGCAGTGAAAAGGGGCGGACTAGCGGGAGAGGCCATACGCAGTATTTT
.,TRBV20-1,TRBJ2-3,.,17,CSARDLPDYPFLDTQYF,TGCAGTGCTAGAGACCTGCCTGACTACCCTTTCCTAGATACGCAGTATTTT
.,TRBV28,TRBJ1-2,few,13,CASRIKGRGGYTF,TGTGCCAGCAGGATAAAGGGAAGGGGGGGCTACACCTTC
.,TRBV5-5,TRBJ2-7,.,13,CASSLEGRLKQYF,TGTGCCAGCAGCTTGGAGGGCAGGCTTAAGCAGTACTTC
.,TRBV10-3,TRBJ2-5,many,12,CAISEAVETQYF,TGTGCCATCAGTGAGGCGGTGGAGACCCAGTACTTC
.,TRBV12-5,TRBJ1-1,few,11,CASGLVTEAFF,TGTGCTAGTGGTTTGGTAACTGAAGCTTTCTTT